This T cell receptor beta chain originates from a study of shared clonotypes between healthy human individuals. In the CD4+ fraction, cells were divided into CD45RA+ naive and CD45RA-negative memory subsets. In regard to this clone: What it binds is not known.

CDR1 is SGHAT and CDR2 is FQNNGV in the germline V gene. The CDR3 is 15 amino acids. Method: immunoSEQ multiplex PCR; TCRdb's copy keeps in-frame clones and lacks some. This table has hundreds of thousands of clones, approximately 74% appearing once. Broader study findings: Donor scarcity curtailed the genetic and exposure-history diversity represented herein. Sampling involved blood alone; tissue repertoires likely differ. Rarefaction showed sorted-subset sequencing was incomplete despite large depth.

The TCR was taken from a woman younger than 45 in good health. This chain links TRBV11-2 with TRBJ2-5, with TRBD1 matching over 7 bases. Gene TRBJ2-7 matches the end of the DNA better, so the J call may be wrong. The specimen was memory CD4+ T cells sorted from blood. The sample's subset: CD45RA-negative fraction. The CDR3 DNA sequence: TGTGCCAGCAGCGCAAATCGGGACAGTTCCTACGAGCAGTACTTC. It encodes CASSANRDSSYEQYF.